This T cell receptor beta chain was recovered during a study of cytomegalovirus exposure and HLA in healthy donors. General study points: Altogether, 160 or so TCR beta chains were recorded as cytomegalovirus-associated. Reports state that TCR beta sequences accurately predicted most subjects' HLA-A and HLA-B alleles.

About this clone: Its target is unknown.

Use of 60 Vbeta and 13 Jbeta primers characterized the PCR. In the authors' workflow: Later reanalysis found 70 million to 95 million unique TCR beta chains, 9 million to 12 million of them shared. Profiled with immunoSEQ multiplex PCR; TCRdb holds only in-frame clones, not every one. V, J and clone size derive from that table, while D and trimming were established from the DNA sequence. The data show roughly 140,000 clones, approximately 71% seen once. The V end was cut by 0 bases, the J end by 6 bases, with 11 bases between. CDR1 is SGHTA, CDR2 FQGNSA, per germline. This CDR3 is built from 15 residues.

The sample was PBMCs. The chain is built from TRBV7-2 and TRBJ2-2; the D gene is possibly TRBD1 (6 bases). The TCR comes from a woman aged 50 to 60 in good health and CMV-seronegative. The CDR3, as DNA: TGTGCCAGCAGCTTAGCCAGGGGCGCGGCCGGGGAGCTGTTTTTT. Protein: CASSLARGAAGELFF.